There are a few counts of the clone carrying this T cell receptor (beta chain). V lost 1 base, J lost 6 bases, and 10 bases lay in between. CDR1 is SGHTA, CDR2 FQGNSA, per germline. This CDR3 comprises 14 residues. TCR beta CDR3 sequences were amplified from RNA transcripts. Using the HTBI primer set, a first-round RT-PCR was run on the TCR CDR3. TCRdb reprocessed the multiplex PCR reads via MiXCR and lists one record per CDR3 protein. This sample yields roughly 700,000 distinct CDR3 sequences, of which around 15% are seen a single time; roughly a sixth belongs to the top ten. This specimen comes from a study of T cells in Graves' hyperthyroidism and ophthalmopathy. The wider study: The initial diagnosis was the point when peripheral blood was collected, ahead of any treatment.

What was sequenced was blood. The receptor was derived from a man aged 50-60 years with Graves' hyperthyroidism. V and J are TRBV7-2 and TRBJ1-5, with a possible D match to TRBD1 (5 bases). The CDR3 is CASSLEDGGQPQHF. The CDR3 DNA is TGTGCCAGCAGCTTAGAAGACGGGGGTCAGCCCCAGCATTTT.